These 14 T cell receptor beta chains were sequenced from one sample in a study of T cell changes during pregnancy in multiple sclerosis (dated by TCRdb to between 2018 and 2020). The library was produced with the immunoSEQ multiplex PCR assay. Here the immuneACCESS table is served through TCRdb, limited to in-frame sequences with V and J called. Missing clones are a known gap in these copies; in checked studies unresolved V genes cover under half, and the rest lacks a known reason. Across this sample there are around 66,000 clones, with 90% seen only once. The ten largest clones represent approximately 3% of the sample. The input for sequencing was peripheral blood, taken in the first trimester of pregnancy. These receptors were obtained from a female donor in good health, enrolled as a control in a pregnancy study.

V is TRBV7-9 and J is TRBJ1-1; TRBD1 aligns across 8 bases. CDR3 length equals 14 residues. CDR1 SEHNR and CDR2 FQNEAQ come from the germline V gene (reference sequence). J lost 4 bases, V lost 4 bases, and 5 bases had no gene match. The CDR3 reads CASSSGQGATEAFF. The CDR3 DNA reads TGTGCCAGCAGCTCTGGACAGGGTGCCACTGAAGCTTTCTTT.

The chain uses TRBV28 and TRBJ2-7, with D possibly being TRBD1 (6 bases). Trimming cost V 5 bases and J 6 bases, with 20 bases left between them. This CDR3 region has 15 residues. Per the germline V gene, CDR1 is MDHEN and CDR2 is SYDVKM. DNA of the CDR3: TGTGCCAGCAGTCAAATCACAGGGACCCGTGCCGAGCAGTACTTC. It translates to CASSQITGTRAEQYF.

The rearrangement links TRBV19 to TRBJ1-5, with D uncertain. Trimming cost V 10 bases and J 6 bases, with 22 bases left between them. This CDR3 spans 15 amino acids. CDR1 is LNHDA and CDR2 is SQIVND in the germline V gene (reference sequence). This CDR3 is CATHPGARLGQPQHF. CDR3 DNA: TGTGCCACTCACCCCGGTGCCAGGTTGGGTCAGCCCCAGCATTTT.

V and J are TRBV29-1 and TRBJ1-2; a possible D gene is TRBD1 (5 bases). Germline assignment: CDR1 SQVTM and CDR2 ANQGSEA. The CDR3 contains 12 residues. V gave up 5 bases and J gave up 7 bases, with 14 bases separating them. CDR3 sequence reads: CSVLGQGGGYTF. CDR3 DNA sequence: TGCAGCGTTCTGGGGCAGGGAGGTGGCTACACCTTC.

The chain carries TRBV7-2 and TRBJ1-5, with 9 bases matching TRBD1. V gave up 1 base and J gave up 5 bases; unmatched junction bases: 6. The CDR3 extends over 16 amino acids. From germline, CDR1 is SGHTA and CDR2 FQGNSA. The CDR3 loop is CASSLDGQGRYQPQHF. DNA of the CDR3: TGTGCCAGCAGCTTAGACGGACAGGGGAGGTATCAGCCCCAGCATTTT.

CDR3 DNA: TGTGCCAGCAGCTTATGGAGAACAGGGGCTGAAGCTTTCTTT. This gives the protein CASSLWRTGAEAFF. This chain connects TRBV7-8 to TRBJ1-1; 7 positions agree with TRBD1. Germline loops: CDR1 SGHVS, CDR2 FQNEAQ. Losses at the gene ends were 2 bases for V and 6 bases for J; bases not matched to a gene: 6. This CDR3 contains 14 residues.

The CDR3 spells CASSVKGDSSPGNTIYF. The DNA of the CDR3 is TGTGCCAGCAGCGTAAAAGGGGACAGTAGCCCCGGGAACACCATATATTTT. The chain is built from TRBV9 and TRBJ1-3; 7 nucleotides match TRBD1. The germline CDR1 and CDR2 sequences are SGDLS and YYNGEE. CDR3 length: 17 residues. J lost 7 bases, V lost 1 base, and 14 bases had no gene match. Full variable domain (remainder filled in from reference TRBV9 and TRBJ1-3): DSGVTQTPKHLITATGQRVTLRCSPRSGDLSVYWYQQSLDQGLQFLIQYYNGEERAKGNILERFSAQQFPDLHSELNLSSLELGDSALYFCASSVKGDSSPGNTIYFGEGSWLTVV.

The CDR3 protein is CSVLQGAREKLFF. CDR3 coding DNA: TGCAGCGTTTTACAGGGGGCGAGAGAAAAACTGTTTTTT. V usage is TRBV29-1 and J usage is TRBJ1-4; 9 nucleotides match TRBD1. The V segment lost 5 bases and the J segment 8 bases; nucleotides outside the gene matches: 6. This CDR3 is built from 13 residues. From germline, CDR1 is SQVTM and CDR2 ANQGSEA.

This clone was observed a handful of times. The J gene is TRBJ1-5, the V gene TRBV28; no clear D. This CDR3 has 15 residues. The ends were cut back, 6 bases at V and 6 bases at J, with 18 bases in the middle. The V gene's germline CDR1 is MDHEN and CDR2 SYDVKM. The CDR3 spells CASSFPRLIPQPQHF. The DNA for the CDR3 is TGTGCCAGCAGCTTCCCCAGACTGATACCTCAGCCCCAGCATTTT.

The chain recombines TRBV6-6 with TRBJ2-1; D perhaps matches TRBD2 (6 bases). In germline, CDR1 is MNHNY, CDR2 SVGAGI (reference sequence). This CDR3 spans 15 amino acids. The ends were cut back, 2 bases at V and 5 bases at J, with 13 bases in the middle. CDR3 coding DNA: TGTGCCAGCAGTTACGGGGATGGACTAAACAATGAGCAGTTCTTC. As protein: CASSYGDGLNNEQFF.

This rearrangement joins TRBV6-1 to TRBJ2-4; 8 positions match TRBD1. The J segment lost 16 bases and the V segment lost 7 bases, leaving 12 bases of the junction unmatched. Germline loops: CDR1 MNHNS, CDR2 SASEGT. CDR3 size: 12 residues. CDR3 nucleotides: TGTGCCAGCACCCCGGACAGGGTCGGGGCCTACTTC. This codes for CASTPDRVGAYF.

Here the CDR3 reads CASSRGGIFDGYTF. CDR3 sequence (DNA): TGTGCCAGCAGCCGAGGGGGCATTTTCGATGGCTACACCTTC. The chain is built from TRBV7-2 and TRBJ1-2; 7 bases fit TRBD1. Trimming at V came to 5 bases and at J to 6 bases, leaving 9 bases not matched to a gene. In germline, CDR1 is SGHTA, CDR2 FQGNSA. The CDR3 is made up of 14 amino acids. Variable domain in full (rest from reference TRBV7-2 and TRBJ1-2): GAGVSQSPSNKVTEKGKDVELRCDPISGHTALYWYRQSLGQGLEFLIYFQGNSAPDKSGLPSDRFSAERTGGSVSTLTIQRTQQEDSAVYLCASSRGGIFDGYTFGSGTRLTVV.

The CDR3 region has the DNA TGTGCCAGCTCACCTTGGACAGGGCGGGATGGCTACACCTTC. It is translated as CASSPWTGRDGYTF. This chain connects TRBV18 to TRBJ1-2; 8 bases match TRBD1. This CDR3 is 14 amino acids long. The germline gives CDR1 KGHSH, CDR2 LQKENI. The V gene end was trimmed by 3 bases and the J gene end by 6 bases; junction bases not matched to a gene: 6.

This chain joins TRBV18 and TRBJ1-2, with D tentatively TRBD1 (6 bases). The CDR3 consists of 17 residues. From germline, CDR1 is KGHSH and CDR2 LQKENI. Trimming left V 6 bases short and J 4 bases short, with 24 bases between. This chain's CDR3 is CASSLTLGAPTLYGYTF. The CDR3 DNA is TGTGCCAGCTCCCTAACCCTGGGGGCCCCTACGCTCTATGGCTACACCTTC. The full variable domain, completed using reference TRBV18 and TRBJ1-2, is NAGVMQNPRHLVRRRGQEARLRCSPMKGHSHVYWYRQLPEEGLKFMVYLQKENIIDESGMPKERFSAEFPKEGPSILRIQQVVRGDSAAYFCASSLTLGAPTLYGYTFGSGTRLTVV.